This T cell receptor beta chain is from a study of blood T cell repertoires in COVID-19. About the study: The origin of the acute and convalescent COVID-19 samples was the United States, Italy and Spain. From T cells, B-cell-depleted T cells, or PBMCs came the material, which was cDNA or gDNA.

Germline CDR1 GTSNPN, CDR2 SVGIG (reference sequence). The CDR3 consists of 13 residues. Trimming took 0 bases from V and 6 from J, leaving 9 bases between them. Original handling: Amplified reference gene primers provided the basis for estimating nucleated cell counts. Clones were sequenced by immunoSEQ multiplex PCR, and TCRdb holds only the in-frame ones, with some missing. V, J and clone size are taken as reported in that table, and D and trimming were inferred from the DNA itself. Here the sample spans over 250,000 clones, 80% to 95% being singletons. Patients of the Seattle cohort, enrolled during active infection, were followed longitudinally.

The sequencing input was peripheral blood. The source of this sequence is a woman aged 25 to 39 with COVID-19, enrolled during active disease. The rearrangement uses TRBV30 and TRBJ1-5; D not resolved. The CDR3 sequence is CAWSVREFQPQHF. The CDR3 region has the DNA TGTGCCTGGAGTGTACGCGAGTTTCAGCCCCAGCATTTT.